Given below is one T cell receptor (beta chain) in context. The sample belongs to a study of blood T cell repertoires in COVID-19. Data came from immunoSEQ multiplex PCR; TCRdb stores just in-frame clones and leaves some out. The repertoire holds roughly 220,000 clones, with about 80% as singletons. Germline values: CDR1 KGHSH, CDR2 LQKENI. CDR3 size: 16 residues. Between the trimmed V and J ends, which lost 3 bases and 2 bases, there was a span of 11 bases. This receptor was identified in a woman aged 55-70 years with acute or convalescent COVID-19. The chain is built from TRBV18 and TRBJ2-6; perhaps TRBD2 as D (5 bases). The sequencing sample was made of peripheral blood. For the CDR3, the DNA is TGTGCCAGCTCACCCTCCGGGGTACCTGGGGCCAACGTCCTGACTTTC. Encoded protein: CASSPSGVPGANVLTF.